This T cell receptor beta chain stems from a study of Graves' ophthalmopathy and Graves' hyperthyroidism. The table lists this clonotype with many counts. The antigen is not known. Transcripts of RNA were the source for amplifying TCR beta CDR3 regions. Investigators did first-round RT-PCR with HTBI primers, then second-round multiplex PCR. TCRdb independently ran MiXCR on the multiplex PCR reads; one entry per CDR3 protein. The profile shows over a million distinct CDR3 sequences, 35% to 40% of them singletons. Study-level findings and limits: Blood contained most expanded thyroid clonotypes exceeding 0.001 frequency.

The germline CDR1 and CDR2 sequences are LNHDA and SQIVND (reference sequence). With V trimmed by 6 bases and J by 5 bases, 9 bases remained unmatched. The CDR3 length is 14 residues. The receptor was derived from an adult man with Graves' hyperthyroidism. The sequenced material came from peripheral blood or thyroid tissue (not recorded which). The chain links TRBV19 to TRBJ2-5; 7 positions agree with TRBD2. CDR3 residues: CASRPDSAGETQYF. The DNA for the CDR3 is TGTGCCAGTAGGCCGGACTCAGCGGGGGAGACCCAGTACTTC.